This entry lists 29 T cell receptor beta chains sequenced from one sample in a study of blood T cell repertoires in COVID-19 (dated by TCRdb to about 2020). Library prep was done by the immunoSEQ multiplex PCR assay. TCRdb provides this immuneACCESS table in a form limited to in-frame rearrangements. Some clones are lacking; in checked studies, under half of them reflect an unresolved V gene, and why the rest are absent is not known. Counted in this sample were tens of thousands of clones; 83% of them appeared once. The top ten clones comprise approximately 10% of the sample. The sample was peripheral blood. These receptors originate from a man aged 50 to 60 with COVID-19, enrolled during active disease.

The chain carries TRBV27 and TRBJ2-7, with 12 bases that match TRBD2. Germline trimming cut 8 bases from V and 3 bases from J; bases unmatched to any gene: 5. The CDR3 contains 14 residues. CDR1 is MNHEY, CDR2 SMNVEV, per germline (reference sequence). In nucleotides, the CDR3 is TGTGCCAGCGGGGCTAGCGGGAGGGGCTACGAGCAGTACTTC. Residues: CASGASGRGYEQYF.

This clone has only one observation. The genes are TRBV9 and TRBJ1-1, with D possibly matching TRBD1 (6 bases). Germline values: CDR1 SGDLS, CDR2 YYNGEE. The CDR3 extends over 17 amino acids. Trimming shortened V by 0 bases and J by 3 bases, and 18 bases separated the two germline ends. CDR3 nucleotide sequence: TGTGCCAGCAGCGTAGGATTACAGGGTGGGGGAGACACTGAAGCTTTCTTT. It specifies CASSVGLQGGGDTEAFF. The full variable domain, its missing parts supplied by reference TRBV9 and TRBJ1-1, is DSGVTQTPKHLITATGQRVTLRCSPRSGDLSVYWYQQSLDQGLQFLIQYYNGEERAKGNILERFSAQQFPDLHSELNLSSLELGDSALYFCASSVGLQGGGDTEAFFGQGTRLTVV.

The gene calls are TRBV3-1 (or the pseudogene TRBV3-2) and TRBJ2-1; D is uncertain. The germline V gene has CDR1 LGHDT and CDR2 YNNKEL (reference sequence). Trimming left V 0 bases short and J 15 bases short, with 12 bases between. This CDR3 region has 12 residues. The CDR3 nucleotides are TGTGCCAGCAGCCAAGATAGGAGTGTTCCGTTCTTC. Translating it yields CASSQDRSVPFF.

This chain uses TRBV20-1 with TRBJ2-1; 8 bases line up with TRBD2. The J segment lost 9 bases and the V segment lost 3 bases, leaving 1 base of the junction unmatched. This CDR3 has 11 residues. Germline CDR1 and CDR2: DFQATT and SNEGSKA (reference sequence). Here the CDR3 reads CSASRGGEQFF. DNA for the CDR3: TGCAGTGCTAGCCGGGGGGGTGAGCAGTTCTTC.

The CDR3 nucleotides are TGTGCCAGCTCACCACAGACGGGAGGGCCTTCTGAGCAGTTCTTC. Encoded protein: CASSPQTGGPSEQFF. The V call is TRBV18, the J call TRBJ2-1, with 8 positions matching TRBD2. The CDR3 is made up of 15 amino acids. Germline V gene lookup returns CDR1 KGHSH and CDR2 LQKENI. V lost 1 base to trimming and J lost 9 bases; unmatched junction nucleotides: 8.

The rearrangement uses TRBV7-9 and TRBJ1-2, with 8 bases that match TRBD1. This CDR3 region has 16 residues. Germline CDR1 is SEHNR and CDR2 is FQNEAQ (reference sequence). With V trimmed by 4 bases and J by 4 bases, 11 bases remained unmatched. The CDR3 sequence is CASSSLTDRATYGYTF. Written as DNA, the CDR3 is TGTGCCAGCAGCTCGTTGACGGACAGGGCCACCTATGGCTACACCTTC.

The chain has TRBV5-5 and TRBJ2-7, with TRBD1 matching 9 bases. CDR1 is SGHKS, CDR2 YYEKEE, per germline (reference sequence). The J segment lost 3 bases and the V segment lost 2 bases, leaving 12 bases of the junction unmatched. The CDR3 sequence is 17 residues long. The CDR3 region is CASSLSLGTGQNYEQYF. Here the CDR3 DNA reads TGTGCCAGCAGCTTATCTTTGGGGACAGGGCAAAACTACGAGCAGTACTTC.

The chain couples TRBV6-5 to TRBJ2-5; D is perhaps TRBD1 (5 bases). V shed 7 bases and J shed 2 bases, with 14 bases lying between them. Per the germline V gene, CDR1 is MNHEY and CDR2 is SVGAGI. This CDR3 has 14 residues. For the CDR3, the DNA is TGTGCCAGCACCCACAGGAAGACTCAAGAGACCCAGTACTTC. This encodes CASTHRKTQETQYF.

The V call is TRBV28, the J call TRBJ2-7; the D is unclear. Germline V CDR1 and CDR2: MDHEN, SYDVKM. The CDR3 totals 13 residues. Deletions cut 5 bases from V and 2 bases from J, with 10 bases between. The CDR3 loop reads CASSPRPTYEQYF. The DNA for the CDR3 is TGTGCCAGCAGTCCCAGGCCGACCTACGAGCAGTACTTC.

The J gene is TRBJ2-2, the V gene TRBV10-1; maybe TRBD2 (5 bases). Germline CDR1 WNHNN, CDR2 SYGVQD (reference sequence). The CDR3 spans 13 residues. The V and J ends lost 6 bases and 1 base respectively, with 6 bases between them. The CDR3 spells CASSRGNTGELFF. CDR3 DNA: TGCGCCAGCAGCCGGGGGAACACCGGGGAGCTGTTTTTT.

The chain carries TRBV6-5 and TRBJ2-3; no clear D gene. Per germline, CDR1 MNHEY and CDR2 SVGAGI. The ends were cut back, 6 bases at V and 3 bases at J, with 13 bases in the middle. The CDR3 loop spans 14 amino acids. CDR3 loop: CASSYALRTDTQYF. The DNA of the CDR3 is TGTGCCAGCAGCTACGCCTTACGGACAGATACGCAGTATTTT.

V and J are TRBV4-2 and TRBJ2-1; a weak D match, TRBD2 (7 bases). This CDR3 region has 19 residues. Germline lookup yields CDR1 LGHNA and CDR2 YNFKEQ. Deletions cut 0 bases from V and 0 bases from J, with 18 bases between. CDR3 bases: TGTGCCAGCAGCCAAGAAAGTAGGGGGGGGAGGGCCTCCTACAATGAGCAGTTCTTC. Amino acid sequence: CASSQESRGGRASYNEQFF.

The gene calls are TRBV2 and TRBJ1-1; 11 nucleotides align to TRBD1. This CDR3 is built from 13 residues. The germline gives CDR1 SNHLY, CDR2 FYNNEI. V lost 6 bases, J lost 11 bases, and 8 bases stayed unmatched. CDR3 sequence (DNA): TGTGCCAGCAGAGAACCGGGACAGGGGGAGGCTTTCTTT. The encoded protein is CASREPGQGEAFF.

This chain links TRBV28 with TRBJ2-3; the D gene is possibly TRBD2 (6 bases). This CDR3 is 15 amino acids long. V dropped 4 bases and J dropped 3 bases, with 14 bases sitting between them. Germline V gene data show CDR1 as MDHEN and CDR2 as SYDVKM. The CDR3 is CASSSGTVVTDTQYF. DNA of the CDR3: TGTGCCAGCAGTTCCGGGACTGTGGTAACAGATACGCAGTATTTT.

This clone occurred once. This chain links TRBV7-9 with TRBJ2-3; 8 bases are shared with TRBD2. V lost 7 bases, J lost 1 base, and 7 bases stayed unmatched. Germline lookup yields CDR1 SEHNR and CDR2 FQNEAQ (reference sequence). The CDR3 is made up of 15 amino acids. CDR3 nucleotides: TGTGCCAGCACCCCCCTGCGGGGGGGCACAGATACGCAGTATTTT. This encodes CASTPLRGGTDTQYF. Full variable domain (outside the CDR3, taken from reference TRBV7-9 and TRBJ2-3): DTGVSQNPRHKITKRGQNVTFRCDPISEHNRLYWYRQTLGQGPEFLTYFQNEAQLEKSRLLSDRFSAERPKGSFSTLEIQRTEQGDSAMYLCASTPLRGGTDTQYFGPGTRLTVL.

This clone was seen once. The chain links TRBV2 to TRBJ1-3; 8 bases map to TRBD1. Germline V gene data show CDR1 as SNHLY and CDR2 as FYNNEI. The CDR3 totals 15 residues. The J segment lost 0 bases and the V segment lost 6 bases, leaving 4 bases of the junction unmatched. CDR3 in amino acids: CASRDRAYSGNTIYF. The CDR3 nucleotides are TGTGCCAGCAGGGACAGGGCTTACTCTGGAAACACCATATATTTT.

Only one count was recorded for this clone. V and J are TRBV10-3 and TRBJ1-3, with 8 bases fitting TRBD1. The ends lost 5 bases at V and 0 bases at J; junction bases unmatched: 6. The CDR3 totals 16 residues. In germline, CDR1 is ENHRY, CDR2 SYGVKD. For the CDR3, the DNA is TGTGCCATCAGTCCTTCGACAGGGGTCTCTGGAAACACCATATATTTT. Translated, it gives CAISPSTGVSGNTIYF.

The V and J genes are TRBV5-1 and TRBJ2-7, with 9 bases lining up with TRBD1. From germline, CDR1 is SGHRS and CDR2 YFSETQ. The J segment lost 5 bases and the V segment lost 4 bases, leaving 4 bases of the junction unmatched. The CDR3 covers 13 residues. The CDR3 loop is CASSHDRGDEQYF. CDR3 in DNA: TGCGCCAGCAGCCATGACAGGGGGGACGAGCAGTACTTC.

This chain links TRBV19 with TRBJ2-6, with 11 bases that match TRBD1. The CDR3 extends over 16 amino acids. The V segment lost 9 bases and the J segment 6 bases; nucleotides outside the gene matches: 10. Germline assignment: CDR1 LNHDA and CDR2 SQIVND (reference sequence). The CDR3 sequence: CASRGQGGFKANVLTF. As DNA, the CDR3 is TGTGCCAGCCGGGGACAGGGGGGGTTCAAGGCCAACGTCCTGACTTTC.

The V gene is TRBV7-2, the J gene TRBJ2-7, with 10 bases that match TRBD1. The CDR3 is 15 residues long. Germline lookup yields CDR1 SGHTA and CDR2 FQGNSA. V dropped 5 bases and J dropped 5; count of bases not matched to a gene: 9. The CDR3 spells CASSLARGQGHEQYF. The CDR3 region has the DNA TGTGCCAGCAGCCTGGCCCGGGGACAGGGGCACGAGCAGTACTTC.

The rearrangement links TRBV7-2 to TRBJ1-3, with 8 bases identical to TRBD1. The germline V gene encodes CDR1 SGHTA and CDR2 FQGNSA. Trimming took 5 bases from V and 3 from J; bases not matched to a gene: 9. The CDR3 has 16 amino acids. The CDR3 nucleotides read TGTGCCAGCAGCGGTCGACAGGGGACGTTTGGAAACACCATATATTTT. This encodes CASSGRQGTFGNTIYF.

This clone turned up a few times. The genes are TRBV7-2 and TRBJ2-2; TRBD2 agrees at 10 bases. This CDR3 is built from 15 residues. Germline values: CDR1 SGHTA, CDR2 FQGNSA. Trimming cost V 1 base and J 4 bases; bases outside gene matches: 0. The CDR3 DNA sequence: TGTGCCAGCAGCTTAGGACTAGCGGGCACCGGGGAGCTGTTTTTT. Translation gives CASSLGLAGTGELFF.

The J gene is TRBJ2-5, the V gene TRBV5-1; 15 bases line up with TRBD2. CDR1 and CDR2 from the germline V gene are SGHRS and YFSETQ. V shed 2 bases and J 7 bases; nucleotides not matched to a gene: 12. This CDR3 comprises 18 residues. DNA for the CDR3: TGCGCCAGCAGCTTTGGACTAGCGGGAGGGCCGGATAGCGCGACCCAGTACTTC. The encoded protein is CASSFGLAGGPDSATQYF.

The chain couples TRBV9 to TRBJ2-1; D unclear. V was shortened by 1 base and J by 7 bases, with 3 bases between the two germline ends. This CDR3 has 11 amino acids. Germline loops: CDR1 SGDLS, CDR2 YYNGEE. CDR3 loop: CASSVSNEQFF. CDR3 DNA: TGTGCCAGCAGCGTATCAAATGAGCAGTTCTTC. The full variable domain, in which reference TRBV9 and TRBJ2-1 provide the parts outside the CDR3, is DSGVTQTPKHLITATGQRVTLRCSPRSGDLSVYWYQQSLDQGLQFLIQYYNGEERAKGNILERFSAQQFPDLHSELNLSSLELGDSALYFCASSVSNEQFFGPGTRLTVL.

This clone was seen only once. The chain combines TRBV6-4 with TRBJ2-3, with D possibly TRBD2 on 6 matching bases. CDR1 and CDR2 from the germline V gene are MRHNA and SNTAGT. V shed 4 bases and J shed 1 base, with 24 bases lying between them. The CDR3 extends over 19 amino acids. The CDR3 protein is CASSAFAPVGTGGTDTQYF. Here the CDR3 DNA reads TGTGCCAGCAGTGCCTTCGCCCCCGTGGGGACGGGGGGCACAGATACGCAGTATTTT.

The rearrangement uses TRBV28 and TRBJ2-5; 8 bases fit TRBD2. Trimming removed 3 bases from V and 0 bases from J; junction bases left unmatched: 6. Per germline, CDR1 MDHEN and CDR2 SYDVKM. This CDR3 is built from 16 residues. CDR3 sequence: CASSLSGSSYQETQYF. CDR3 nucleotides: TGTGCCAGCAGTTTGAGCGGGAGCTCGTACCAAGAGACCCAGTACTTC.

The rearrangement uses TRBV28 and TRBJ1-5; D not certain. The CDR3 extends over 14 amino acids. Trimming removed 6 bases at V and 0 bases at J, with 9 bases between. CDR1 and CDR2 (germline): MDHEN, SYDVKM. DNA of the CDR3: TGTGCCAGCAGCCGGGGTGCTAGCAATCAGCCCCAGCATTTT. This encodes CASSRGASNQPQHF.

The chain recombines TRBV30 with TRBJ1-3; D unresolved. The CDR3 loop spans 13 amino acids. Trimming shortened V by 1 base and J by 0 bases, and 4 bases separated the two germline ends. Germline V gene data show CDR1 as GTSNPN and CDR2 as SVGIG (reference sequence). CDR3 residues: CAWSGASGNTIYF. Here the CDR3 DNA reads TGTGCCTGGAGTGGGGCCTCTGGAAACACCATATATTTT.

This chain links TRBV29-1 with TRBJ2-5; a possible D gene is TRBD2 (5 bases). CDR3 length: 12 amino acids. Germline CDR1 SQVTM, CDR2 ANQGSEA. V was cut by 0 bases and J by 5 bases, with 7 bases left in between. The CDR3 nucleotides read TGCAGCGTTGAAGAACTAGGGGAGACCCAGTACTTC. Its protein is CSVEELGETQYF.